The T cell receptor (beta chain) under discussion was sequenced for a study of human T cells and chemical hapten exposure. Trimming at V came to 4 bases and at J to 7 bases, leaving 7 bases not matched to a gene. CDR3 length: 15 residues. Germline V CDR1 and CDR2: SGHDT, YYEEEE. The time point: patch test 2, 6 weeks after DPC sensitization. Treatment described: therapeutic diphenylcyclopropenone sensitization with weekly scalp DPC. TCRdb re-called the RACE reads with MiXCR, one entry per CDR3 protein. The sample holds tens of thousands of distinct CDR3 sequences; roughly 10% are singletons and the top ten take more than 4%.

The receptor's source is a woman aged 45-60 years with alopecia areata. Some clones in this sample may be carry-over from other donors' samples. Sample: whole blood, taken in connection with sensitization to the hapten diphenylcyclopropenone (DPC). The V gene is TRBV5-6, the J gene TRBJ2-1; 11 positions match TRBD2. Written as DNA, the CDR3 is TGTGCCAGCAGCCCCACTAGCGGGGGAGAAAATGAGCAGTTCTTC. Its translation is CASSPTSGGENEQFF. Combining the CDR3 with reference TRBV5-6 and TRBJ2-1 gives the whole variable domain DAGVTQSPTHLIKTRGQQVTLRCSPKSGHDTVSWYQQALGQGPQFIFQYYEEEERQRGNFPDRFSGHQFPNYSSELNVNALLLGDSALYLCASSPTSGGENEQFFGPGTRLTVL.